Below are 17 T cell receptor beta chains sequenced from a single sample in a study of T cells in localized non-small cell lung cancer. Produced via immunoSEQ multiplex PCR; TCRdb's table is partial and in-frame only. The sample has about 25,000 clones, 92% seen once. The sample here was peripheral blood, taken before any cancer treatment. Receptors were obtained from a man aged 35-75 years with stage III squamous cell lung carcinoma.

This clone has more than one count but fewer than ten. The V call is TRBV25-1, the J call TRBJ1-1; no clear D. Germline assignment: CDR1 MGHDK and CDR2 SYGVNS. Trimming stripped 10 bases from V and 0 bases from J, with 9 bases between. The CDR3 is 12 amino acids. CDR3 region: CATKHVNTEAFF. The CDR3 nucleotides are TGTGCCACCAAGCACGTGAACACTGAAGCTTTCTTT.

V gene TRBV29-1 combines with J gene TRBJ2-3; possibly TRBD1 or TRBD2 for D (5 bases each). CDR1 SQVTM and CDR2 ANQGSEA come from the germline V gene. There are 15 residues in the CDR3. V was shortened by 0 bases and J by 0 bases, with 10 bases between the two germline ends. The CDR3 here is CSVEDGGFSTDTQYF. The CDR3 coding sequence is TGCAGCGTTGAAGATGGGGGTTTTAGCACAGATACGCAGTATTTT.

The genes are TRBV19 and TRBJ2-2; D call uncertain. Germline V gives CDR1 LNHDA, CDR2 SQIVND (reference sequence). The CDR3 totals 17 residues. Trimming shortened V by 4 bases and J by 2 bases, and 17 bases separated the two germline ends. The CDR3 DNA reads as TGTGCCAGTAGTAGTGGTGGGCAGTTATTAAACACCGGGGAGCTGTTTTTT. It codes for CASSSGGQLLNTGELFF.

V usage is TRBV9 and J usage is TRBJ1-1, with TRBD1 matching over 8 bases. Germline V lookup: CDR1 SGDLS, CDR2 YYNGEE. J was trimmed by 3 bases and V by 4 bases; bases with no gene match: 8. The CDR3 length is 15 residues. CDR3 amino acids: CASSPTPGQDTEAFF. Written as DNA, the CDR3 is TGTGCCAGCAGCCCTACCCCGGGACAGGACACTGAAGCTTTCTTT.

CDR3 DNA sequence: TGCGCCAGCAGCTTGGGCCCATTACAGGGAGGCGAGCAGTACTTC. Translating gives CASSLGPLQGGEQYF. The chain combines TRBV5-1 with TRBJ2-7; the D call may be TRBD1 or TRBD2 (6 bases each). The ends were cut back, 0 bases at V and 6 bases at J, with 16 bases in the middle. CDR3 length equals 15 residues. Germline CDR1 SGHRS, CDR2 YFSETQ.

This clone came up a few times. The chain is built from TRBV27 and TRBJ1-2; TRBD1 matches 9 bases. J was trimmed by 10 bases and V by 5 bases; bases with no gene match: 5. CDR3 length equals 12 residues. Germline V gene data show CDR1 as MNHEY and CDR2 as SMNVEV (reference sequence). This CDR3 is CASSPTGGDYTF. The CDR3 region has the DNA TGTGCCAGCAGTCCGACAGGGGGGGACTACACCTTC.

The chain uses TRBV25-1 and TRBJ1-3; D unresolved. The CDR3 covers 16 residues. Germline values: CDR1 MGHDK, CDR2 SYGVNS. V was shortened by 4 bases and J by 0 bases, with 13 bases between the two germline ends. The CDR3 sequence: CASSGRAGSSGNTIYF. The CDR3, as DNA: TGTGCCAGCAGTGGCCGGGCAGGCAGCTCTGGAAACACCATATATTTT. The entire variable domain, with the rest obtained from reference TRBV25-1 and TRBJ1-3, is as follows: EADIYQTPRYLVIGTGKKITLECSQTMGHDKMYWYQQDPGMELHLIHYSYGVNSTEKGDLSSESTVSRIRTEHFPLTLESARPSHTSQYLCASSGRAGSSGNTIYFGEGSWLTVV.

The CDR3 loop is CASSSRGLYGYTF. DNA of the CDR3: TGTGCCAGTAGTAGCCGGGGCCTCTATGGCTACACCTTC. The chain uses TRBV19 and TRBJ1-2; TRBD1 is a possible D gene (5 bases). The germline V gene encodes CDR1 LNHDA and CDR2 SQIVND (reference sequence). Trimming cost V 4 bases and J 4 bases, with 10 bases left between them. The CDR3 has 13 residues.

The chain recombines TRBV28 with TRBJ2-7; 9 bases line up with TRBD2. This CDR3 contains 13 residues. Germline assignment: CDR1 MDHEN and CDR2 SYDVKM. The trim removed 3 bases at V and 5 bases at J, leaving 2 bases unmatched. CDR3 in amino acids: CASSFGGRDEQYF. The CDR3 DNA reads as TGTGCCAGCAGTTTCGGCGGGAGGGACGAGCAGTACTTC.

J is TRBJ2-1 and V is TRBV6-1; the match to TRBD2 covers 10 bases. CDR1 and CDR2 from the germline V gene are MNHNS and SASEGT. V lost 0 bases and J lost 6; bases outside the gene matches: 5. There are 16 residues in the CDR3. CDR3 sequence reads: CASSEAFRTSGNEQFF. Written as DNA, the CDR3 is TGTGCCAGCAGTGAAGCATTCCGGACTAGCGGCAATGAGCAGTTCTTC.

The V gene is TRBV4-2, the J gene TRBJ1-2, with D unclear. Germline CDR1 is LGHNA and CDR2 is YNFKEQ. This CDR3 is 16 amino acids long. V was cut by 0 bases and J by 8 bases, with 19 bases left in between. CDR3 protein: CASSQDLGRLNWGYTF. CDR3 nucleotide sequence: TGTGCCAGCAGCCAAGATCTGGGCCGCCTTAACTGGGGCTACACCTTC.

The chain uses TRBV6-1 and TRBJ1-2; D unclear. The CDR3 is made up of 11 amino acids. The V and J ends lost 6 bases and 5 bases respectively, with 7 bases between them. Germline CDR1 and CDR2: MNHNS and SASEGT. The CDR3 DNA is TGTGCCAGCAGCGTTATATATGGCTACACCTTC. Its protein product is CASSVIYGYTF.

This rearrangement joins TRBV4-1 to TRBJ1-4; no firm D call. The length of the CDR3 is 15 residues. Trimming shortened V by 1 base and J by 7 bases, and 13 bases separated the two germline ends. CDR1 is MGHRA, CDR2 YSYEKL, per germline. DNA for the CDR3: TGCGCCAGCAGCCAAGGTTGGACCGAGGGTGAAAAACTGTTTTTT. As protein: CASSQGWTEGEKLFF.

The chain combines TRBV27 with TRBJ2-7, with D possibly called TRBD1 or TRBD2 (6 bases each). Deletions cut 6 bases from V and 4 bases from J, with 31 bases between. The V gene's germline CDR1 is MNHEY and CDR2 SMNVEV (reference sequence). This CDR3 region has 19 residues. CDR3 sequence: CASSSFGPRGTSRRYEQYF. DNA of the CDR3: TGTGCCAGCAGCTCTTTTGGGCCCCGGGGGACATCGAGGAGATACGAGCAGTACTTC.

The chain links TRBV7-3 to TRBJ1-1; 7 bases align to TRBD1. CDR1 is SGHTA and CDR2 is FQGTGA in the germline V gene. The V gene end was trimmed by 2 bases and the J gene end by 5 bases; junction bases not matched to a gene: 8. CDR3 length equals 15 residues. The CDR3 spells CASSLDDRVFTEAFF. CDR3 DNA sequence: TGTGCCAGCAGCTTAGATGACAGGGTATTTACTGAAGCTTTCTTT. The entire variable domain, with the rest obtained from reference TRBV7-3 and TRBJ1-1, is as follows: GAGVSQTPSNKVTEKGKYVELRCDPISGHTALYWYRQSLGQGPEFLIYFQGTGAADDSGLPNDRFFAVRPEGSVSTLKIQRTERGDSAVYLCASSLDDRVFTEAFFGQGTRLTVV.

The V and J genes are TRBV11-3 and TRBJ2-2, with D possibly TRBD1 on 6 matching bases. With 5 bases removed from V and 4 bases from J, the gap between germline ends came to 8 bases. Germline values: CDR1 SGHNT, CDR2 YENEEA. The CDR3 extends over 13 amino acids. CDR3 bases: TGTGCCAGCAGCCCCAGGGGCACCGGGGAGCTGTTTTTT. Amino acid sequence: CASSPRGTGELFF.

This chain connects TRBV7-2 to TRBJ1-6, with D perhaps matching TRBD1 (5 bases). The V gene's germline CDR1 is SGHTA and CDR2 FQGNSA. The CDR3 consists of 16 residues. V dropped 5 bases and J dropped 8 bases, with 19 bases sitting between them. CDR3 sequence (DNA): TGTGCCAGCAGCCTAACCCCCCTGGGACCGGATTCACCCCTCCACTTT. Encoded protein: CASSLTPLGPDSPLHF. The whole variable domain, remainder taken from reference TRBV7-2 and TRBJ1-6, is GAGVSQSPSNKVTEKGKDVELRCDPISGHTALYWYRQSLGQGLEFLIYFQGNSAPDKSGLPSDRFSAERTGGSVSTLTIQRTQQEDSAVYLCASSLTPLGPDSPLHFGNGTRLTVT.